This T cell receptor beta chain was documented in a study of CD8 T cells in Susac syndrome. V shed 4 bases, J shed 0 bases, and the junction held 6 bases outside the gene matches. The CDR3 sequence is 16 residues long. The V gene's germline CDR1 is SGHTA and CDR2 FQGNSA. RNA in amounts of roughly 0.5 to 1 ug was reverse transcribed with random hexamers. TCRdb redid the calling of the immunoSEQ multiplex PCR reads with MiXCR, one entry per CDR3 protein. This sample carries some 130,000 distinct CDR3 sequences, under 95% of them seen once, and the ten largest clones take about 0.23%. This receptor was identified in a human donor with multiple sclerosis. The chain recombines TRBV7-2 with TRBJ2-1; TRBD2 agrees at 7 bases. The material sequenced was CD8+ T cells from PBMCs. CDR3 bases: TGTGCCAGCAGCTCAAGGCGGGGGAGCTCCTACAATGAGCAGTTCTTC. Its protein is CASSSRRGSSYNEQFF.